Sequencing of this T cell receptor beta chain was carried out in a study of shared clonotypes between healthy human individuals. Sorted subsets were amplified in replicate PCRs using 200 ng DNA, approximately 30,000 T cell genomes. The table came from immunoSEQ multiplex PCR; TCRdb's copy has only in-frame clones and leaves some out. The table lists roughly 2.2 million clones, approximately 95% of them singletons. Germline V gene data show CDR1 as MNHNY and CDR2 as SVGAGI (reference sequence). The CDR3 runs to 11 residues. V was pared by 5 bases and J by 9 bases, with 10 bases between. General study results and limits: Few donors restricted represented genetic and exposure-history diversity. Relative to their counterparts shared across all four donors, non-shared clonotypes exhibited diminished generation probabilities.

Turning to this clone: Its antigen is undetermined.

The chain couples TRBV6-6 to TRBJ1-1; D unresolved. The receptor was isolated from a man younger than 35 in good health. Some clones in this sample may be carry-over from other donors' samples. Sequencing input: naive CD4+ T cells from PBMCs. Subset in this sample: CD45RA+ positively selected. The CDR3 sequence: CASSERPQAFF. As DNA, the CDR3 is TGTGCCAGCAGTGAACGCCCTCAAGCTTTCTTT.